Detailed here is one T cell receptor (beta chain). The data were obtained in a study of OX40 agonist ivuxolimab in advanced cancers. Study at large: Participants averaged approximately 61 years of age (range about 23 to 79) and were 75% to 90% male.

Here immunoSEQ multiplex PCR was the method, and the copy in TCRdb shows in-frame clones only, minus some. The table includes roughly 60,000 clones, 80% to 90% detected once. V was shortened by 2 bases and J by 2 bases, with 6 bases between the two germline ends. Germline CDR1 reads MDHEN; CDR2 reads SYDVKM. This CDR3 spans 13 amino acids. V and J are TRBV28 and TRBJ2-5; D tentatively reads TRBD1 or TRBD2 (5 bases each). Sequencing was performed on CD4+ or CD8+ T cells sorted from blood, taken in a trial of the OX40 agonist ivuxolimab. The source of this sequence is an adult with an advanced solid tumor such as melanoma, head and neck, liver or kidney cancer. In nucleotides, the CDR3 is TGTGCCAGCAGTTTAGGGGGTCAAGAGACCCAGTACTTC. It codes for CASSLGGQETQYF.